This T cell receptor beta chain was recovered during a study of technical replicates of blood from a handful of donors. The assay was immunoSEQ multiplex PCR, and TCRdb's table has in-frame clones only and misses some. The table has 15,000 or so clones, about nine tenths seen once. The J segment lost 5 bases and the V segment lost 3 bases, leaving 3 bases of the junction unmatched. CDR1 is KGHSH and CDR2 is LQKENI in the germline V gene. The CDR3 consists of 13 residues. This clone came up once. Sequencing was performed on PBMCs. The genes are TRBV18 and TRBJ2-7; 8 positions agree with TRBD1. The clonotype comes from a human donor in good health. CDR3 nucleotides: TGTGCCAGCTCACCCTCACAGGGGGACGAGCAGTACTTC. Amino acid sequence: CASSPSQGDEQYF.